A selection of T cell receptor beta chains follows, all from one sample in a study of PD-1 blockade in classical Hodgkin lymphoma. Sequencing used immunoSEQ multiplex PCR; TCRdb keeps in-frame clones, though not all of them. The sample lists around 17,000 clones; about 83% were seen once. The material sequenced was peripheral blood mononuclear cells (PBMCs). These TCRs come from a human donor with classical Hodgkin lymphoma. The CDR3 runs from the conserved cysteine through the conserved F or W. The order of the fields is D gene, clone size, CDR3 length, J gene, V gene, CDR3 protein, CDR3 DNA. The D gene is left open where the match is weak. Clone sizes are given selectively: once, few, many, or a class where the clone is expanded.

. . 13 TRBJ2-1 TRBV6-1 CASLRGRADEQFF TGTGCCAGTCTTAGGGGGAGGGCCGATGAGCAGTTCTTC
. . 14 TRBJ2-7 TRBV19 CASSIAGHSYEQYF TGTGCCAGTAGTATAGCGGGCCACTCCTACGAGCAGTACTTC
TRBD1 . 14 TRBJ1-5 TRBV6-5 CASSSVTGLQPQHF TGTGCCAGCAGTTCAGTGACAGGGCTTCAGCCCCAGCATTTT
. . 14 TRBJ2-7 TRBV5-1 CASSLEKLLHEQYF TGCGCCAGCAGCCTGGAGAAATTACTTCACGAGCAGTACTTC
. few 16 TRBJ2-2 TRBV5-1 CASTLWGAQTTGELFF TGCGCCAGCACACTTTGGGGGGCCCAAACAACCGGGGAGCTGTTTTTT
. . 15 TRBJ2-2 TRBV2 CASSVGQGHTGELFF TGTGCCAGCAGTGTTGGGCAGGGTCACACCGGGGAGCTGTTTTTT
TRBD2 . 16 TRBJ2-7 TRBV5-4 CASSLPGREVPYEQYF TGTGCCAGCAGCTTGCCTGGGCGGGAGGTTCCTTACGAGCAGTACTTC
TRBD2 . 16 TRBJ2-1 TRBV6-4 CASSDRAGLEGNEQFF TGTGCCAGCAGTGACCGGGCGGGACTAGAGGGGAATGAGCAGTTCTTC
TRBD1 . 17 TRBJ1-3 TRBV27 CASSFGGRGLSGNTIYF TGTGCCAGCAGTTTTGGGGGCAGGGGGCTTTCTGGAAACACCATATATTTT
. . 14 TRBJ2-3 TRBV9 CASSVANRKDTQYF TGTGCCAGCAGCGTAGCTAACAGGAAAGATACGCAGTATTTT
TRBD1 . 16 TRBJ2-1 TRBV15 CATSRAPGQGDDEQFF TGTGCCACCAGCAGGGCGCCGGGGCAGGGGGACGATGAGCAGTTCTTC
TRBD2 few 14 TRBJ2-1 TRBV5-4 CASTLAGGAFGQFF TGTGCCAGCACTTTAGCGGGAGGCGCTTTCGGGCAGTTCTTC
. . 12 TRBJ1-1 TRBV9 CASREGSTEAFF TGTGCCAGCAGGGAGGGAAGCACTGAAGCTTTCTTT
. . 14 TRBJ2-3 TRBV19 CASSRTDMRDTQYF TGTGCCAGTAGCAGGACAGATATGCGGGATACGCAGTATTTT
. . 15 TRBJ2-6 TRBV6-5 CASTLDSSGANVLTF TGTGCCAGCACCTTAGACAGCTCTGGGGCCAACGTCCTGACTTTC
. . 13 TRBJ2-7 TRBV11-2 CATKLGGSYEQYF TGTGCCACCAAATTGGGGGGAAGCTACGAGCAGTACTTC
. . 15 TRBJ2-7 TRBV27 CASRTTGFSPPEQYF TGTGCCAGCAGGACGACAGGTTTTTCTCCCCCCGAGCAGTACTTC
. . 15 TRBJ1-2 TRBV5-3 CARSLADGKWYGYTF TGTGCCAGAAGCTTGGCCGACGGGAAATGGTATGGCTACACCTTC
TRBD1 . 19 TRBJ1-5 TRBV6-1 CASSEAGTGLQYSNQPQHF TGTGCCAGCAGTGAAGCCGGGACAGGGCTACAGTATAGCAATCAGCCCCAGCATTTT
. . 14 TRBJ2-7 TRBV21-1 CASSIPSTPYEQYF TGTGCCAGCAGCATCCCTAGCACCCCCTACGAGCAGTACTTC
. . 14 TRBJ2-7 TRBV23-1 CASSHQDSSYEQYF TGCGCCAGCAGTCACCAGGACAGCTCCTACGAGCAGTACTTC
TRBD1 few 16 TRBJ2-1 TRBV27 CASSLPGDRVGDEQFF TGTGCCAGCAGTTTGCCCGGGGACAGGGTAGGGGATGAGCAGTTCTTC
. . 16 TRBJ1-2 TRBV7-8 CASSRSPVDSNYGYTF TGTGCCAGCAGCAGGTCCCCGGTGGATTCTAACTATGGCTACACCTTC
TRBD1 once 15 TRBJ2-7 TRBV28 CASSPTRQGANEQYF TGTGCCAGCAGCCCTACCCGACAGGGCGCCAACGAGCAGTACTTC
. . 16 TRBJ2-5 TRBV7-7 CASSLGLRALGETQYF TGTGCTAGCAGCTTAGGGTTGAGGGCACTGGGAGAGACCCAGTACTTC
. . 13 TRBJ1-1 TRBV10-2 CASSDWGNTEAFF TGCGCCAGCAGTGATTGGGGAAACACTGAAGCTTTCTTT
. . 17 TRBJ2-1 TRBV6-1 CASSESAGGRSYNEQFF TGTGCCAGCAGTGAAAGCGCTGGAGGACGCTCCTACAATGAGCAGTTCTTC
. . 13 TRBJ1-5 TRBV7-2 CASSLRSGEPQHF TGTGCCAGCAGCTTACGATCAGGGGAGCCCCAGCATTTT
TRBD2 . 15 TRBJ2-3 TRBV10-2 CASSETSGRSDTQYF TGCGCCAGCAGTGAGACTAGCGGGAGATCAGATACGCAGTATTTT
. . 13 TRBJ1-5 TRBV6-6 CAVLGVGNQPQHF TGTGCCGTCTTAGGAGTCGGCAATCAGCCCCAGCATTTT
TRBD1 . 17 TRBJ1-5 TRBV19 CASSMGDRIYSNQPQHF TGTGCCAGTAGTATGGGGGACAGAATCTATAGCAATCAGCCCCAGCATTTT
. . 13 TRBJ2-7 TRBV28 CASRGWGREEQYF TGTGCCAGCAGGGGGTGGGGACGGGAGGAGCAGTACTTC
. . 16 TRBJ2-7 TRBV5-1 CASSLAGGSSSYEQYF TGCGCCAGCAGCTTGGCCGGCGGCAGCAGCTCCTACGAGCAGTACTTC
. . 14 TRBJ2-5 TRBV2 CASSDGGRGETQYF TGTGCCAGCAGTGATGGGGGTCGGGGTGAGACCCAGTACTTC
TRBD2 once 15 TRBJ2-1 TRBV28 CASSPRGREGNEQFF TGTGCCAGCAGTCCCCGCGGGCGGGAGGGCAATGAGCAGTTCTTC
TRBD1 . 13 TRBJ2-7 TRBV29-1 CSATRTGVEEQYF TGCAGCGCAACACGGACAGGGGTAGAGGAGCAGTACTTC
TRBD2 . 14 TRBJ2-5 TRBV5-1 CASRDSGRGETQYF TGCGCCAGCAGGGACAGCGGGAGGGGCGAGACCCAGTACTTC
TRBD1 few 16 TRBJ1-5 TRBV5-6 CASSLRQGLGNQPQHF TGTGCCAGCAGCCTTAGACAGGGGTTGGGCAATCAGCCCCAGCATTTT
. . 16 TRBJ2-4 TRBV19 CASRIAGLGDKNIQYF TGTGCCAGTAGAATAGCAGGGTTGGGAGACAAAAACATTCAGTACTTC
. . 13 TRBJ2-7 TRBV25-1 CASSNPGGYEQYF TGTGCCAGCAGTAACCCCGGGGGCTACGAGCAGTACTTC
. few 14 TRBJ2-7 TRBV6-5 CASSNRAGSYEQYF TGTGCCAGCTCCAACCGGGCTGGTTCCTACGAGCAGTACTTC
. . 13 TRBJ1-1 TRBV19 CASSTGQLVEAFF TGTGCCAGTAGTACCGGACAGTTAGTCGAAGCTTTCTTT
TRBD1 . 13 TRBJ1-2 TRBV19 CATKGQGHYGYTF TGTGCCACAAAGGGACAGGGACACTATGGCTACACCTTC
TRBD1 . 16 TRBJ1-2 TRBV6-5 CASSSGQVLANYGYTF TGTGCCAGCAGTTCAGGACAGGTTTTAGCTAACTATGGCTACACCTTC
. . 14 TRBJ1-5 TRBV2 CASSETDRNQPQHF TGTGCCAGCAGTGAGACGGACCGCAATCAGCCCCAGCATTTT